These 28 T cell receptor beta chains came from one sample sequenced in a study of cytomegalovirus exposure and HLA in healthy donors. Primers: 60 Vbeta forward and 13 Jbeta reverse. Here immunoSEQ multiplex PCR was the method, and the copy in TCRdb shows in-frame clones only, minus some. The table shows approximately 120,000 clones, with about four fifths occurring only once. The source material was PBMCs. Receptors were obtained from a man younger than 45 in good health and CMV-seronegative.

J is TRBJ2-5 and V is TRBV5-1; 7 bases are shared with TRBD2. V shed 3 bases, J shed 1 base, and the junction held 9 bases outside the gene matches. The CDR3 contains 16 residues. Germline values: CDR1 SGHRS, CDR2 YFSETQ. The CDR3 DNA is TGCGCCAGCAGCTCAGGCGGGCGCGGGGGCCAAGAGACCCAGTACTTC. This translates into CASSSGGRGGQETQYF.

The gene calls are TRBV28 and TRBJ1-2; a weak D match, TRBD1 (5 bases). The CDR3 is 13 residues long. Germline V CDR1 and CDR2: MDHEN, SYDVKM. The V and J ends lost 11 bases and 0 bases respectively, with 13 bases between them. The CDR3 region is CAAGWAANYGYTF. In DNA, the CDR3 is TGTGCCGCAGGGTGGGCAGCTAACTATGGCTACACCTTC.

The chain has TRBV28 and TRBJ1-5, with a weak D call TRBD1 (6 bases). This CDR3 comprises 15 residues. CDR1 is MDHEN, CDR2 SYDVKM, per germline. Trimming removed 5 bases from V and 3 bases from J, with 14 bases in between. The CDR3 region is CASSLTQGNNQPQHF. CDR3 in DNA: TGTGCCAGCAGTCTCACACAGGGAAACAATCAGCCCCAGCATTTT.

The chain couples TRBV5-1 to TRBJ2-3; TRBD2 agrees at 8 bases. Trimming took 3 bases from V and 2 from J; bases not matched to a gene: 2. CDR3 size: 14 residues. Looked up from germline, CDR1 is SGHRS and CDR2 is YFSETQ. CDR3 sequence reads: CASSSGLATDTQYF. In DNA, the CDR3 is TGCGCCAGCAGCTCCGGACTAGCCACAGATACGCAGTATTTT.

The J gene is TRBJ2-7, the V gene TRBV5-6; tentatively, D is TRBD2 (6 bases). Germline CDR1 reads SGHDT; CDR2 reads YYEEEE. The CDR3 totals 15 residues. Trimming pared 6 bases from V and 3 bases from J, leaving 19 bases between. DNA of the CDR3: TGTGCCAGCAATACTTTGGGGAGGTCCTTCTACGAGCAGTACTTC. As protein: CASNTLGRSFYEQYF.

The chain employs TRBV30 and TRBJ2-1; 8 bases match TRBD2. The J segment lost 6 bases and the V segment lost 3 bases, leaving 10 bases of the junction unmatched. The CDR3 length is 15 residues. Per the germline V gene, CDR1 is GTSNPN and CDR2 is SVGIG (reference sequence). The CDR3 spells CAWRRSGTSTNEQFF. The CDR3 bases are TGTGCCTGGAGACGGTCCGGGACTAGTACCAATGAGCAGTTCTTC.

To note about this clone: The junction departs from the called germline gene at one end, perhaps through a read error. This chain connects TRBV29-1 to TRBJ2-2; D ambiguous. CDR3 size: 15 residues. Germline assignment: CDR1 SQVTM and CDR2 ANQGSEA. The CDR3 here is CSVADLGLNTEELFF. Written as DNA, the CDR3 is TGCAGCGTTGCCGACCTAGGCCTGAACACCGAGGAGCTGTTTTTT.

The rearrangement uses TRBV27 and TRBJ2-7; 10 nucleotides agree with TRBD2. CDR3 length equals 14 residues. J lost 3 bases, V lost 3 bases, and 2 bases had no gene match. Germline V gene data show CDR1 as MNHEY and CDR2 as SMNVEV (reference sequence). The chain's CDR3 is CASSFLAGVYEQYF. As DNA, the CDR3 is TGTGCCAGCAGTTTCCTAGCGGGAGTCTACGAGCAGTACTTC.

This clone was observed a handful of times. This chain connects TRBV14 to TRBJ1-6, with a possible D match to TRBD1 (5 bases). CDR1 and CDR2 from the germline V gene are SGHDN and FVKESK. The CDR3 covers 15 residues. V was clipped by 1 base and J by 9 bases, with 13 bases between them. Here the CDR3 reads CASSQVAGIGSPLHF. Written as DNA, the CDR3 is TGTGCCAGCAGCCAAGTGGCAGGGATCGGTTCACCCCTCCACTTT.

The J gene is TRBJ2-7, the V gene TRBV28; 10 bases match TRBD2. Unmatched junction bases numbered 5, after V lost 4 bases and J lost 5 bases. The CDR3 length is 14 residues. Germline CDR1 reads MDHEN; CDR2 reads SYDVKM. CDR3 sequence (DNA): TGTGCCAGCAGTTCGGGACTAGCGCCCAACGAGCAGTACTTC. Protein: CASSSGLAPNEQYF.

This clone was counted only a few times. The chain links TRBV23-1 to TRBJ1-5; D is perhaps TRBD1 (5 bases). TRBV23-1 carries the ORF label, with uncertain function. The CDR3 totals 15 residues. With 0 bases removed from V and 7 bases from J, the gap between germline ends came to 13 bases. The CDR3 reads CASSQSPGLLQPQHF. For the CDR3, the DNA is TGCGCCAGCAGTCAATCGCCAGGGTTGTTACAGCCCCAGCATTTT.

The gene calls are TRBV5-1 and TRBJ2-1; 7 bases line up with TRBD2. Trimming removed 1 base from V and 5 bases from J; junction bases left unmatched: 6. The CDR3 totals 15 residues. Germline CDR1 reads SGHRS; CDR2 reads YFSETQ. The DNA of the CDR3 is TGCGCCAGCAGCTTGCCAGCGGGGAACCACAATGAGCAGTTCTTC. Encoded protein: CASSLPAGNHNEQFF.

Notes on this clone: At one of its ends the junction is not consistent with the germline gene, which may arise from a read error. The chain couples TRBV7-7 to TRBJ2-5; D perhaps matches TRBD1 (5 bases). Germline V gene sequence: CDR1 SSHAT, CDR2 FNYEAQ (reference sequence). The CDR3 is made up of 13 amino acids. The CDR3, as DNA: TGTGCTAGCAGCTTTGGCAGGGTAGAGACCCAGTACTTC. It is translated as CASSFGRVETQYF.

The chain recombines TRBV4-2 with TRBJ1-2, with D maybe TRBD1 (6 bases). The V gene lost 0 bases and the J gene lost 4 bases, with 9 bases spanning the gap. CDR1 and CDR2 (germline): LGHNA, YNFKEQ. CDR3 size: 14 residues. The chain's CDR3 is CASSQETGAYGYTF. In nucleotides, the CDR3 is TGTGCCAGCAGCCAAGAGACAGGCGCCTATGGCTACACCTTC.

This clone was counted once. The gene calls are TRBV19 and TRBJ1-5; D gene unclear. Trimming took 4 bases from V and 4 from J, leaving 17 bases between them. This CDR3 contains 16 residues. Germline values: CDR1 LNHDA, CDR2 SQIVND (reference sequence). DNA for the CDR3: TGTGCCAGTAGTAACACTCGACTTACGGTTAATCAGCCCCAGCATTTT. It specifies CASSNTRLTVNQPQHF.

The V and J genes are TRBV7-2 and TRBJ2-7; TRBD1 matches 9 bases. The CDR3 covers 14 residues. Germline loops: CDR1 SGHTA, CDR2 FQGNSA. The junction had 3 bases not matched to a gene; V was cut back by 4 bases and J by 2 bases. CDR3 residues: CASSWRTGAYEQYF. CDR3 nucleotides: TGTGCCAGCAGCTGGCGGACAGGGGCCTACGAGCAGTACTTC.

In this sample, this clone turned up once. This chain connects TRBV5-6 to TRBJ1-1; possible D gene TRBD1, 5 bases. CDR1 and CDR2 (germline): SGHDT, YYEEEE. CDR3 length: 12 residues. Trimming shortened V by 0 bases and J by 10 bases, and 10 bases separated the two germline ends. The CDR3 nucleotides are TGTGCCAGCAGCTTGGGTGGGGCGTCAGCTTTCTTT. Translated: CASSLGGASAFF.

The chain carries TRBV21-1 and TRBJ2-1; the listed D gene, TRBD2, was not tested against the DNA. TRBV21-1 is flagged as a pseudogene. The length of the CDR3 is 17 residues. CDR3 bases: TGTGCCAGCAGCATCGATGGACTAGCGAGCTCCTACAATGAGCAGTTCTTC. Its translation: CASSIDGLASSYNEQFF.

The chain carries TRBV7-9 and TRBJ1-5, with 7 bases fitting TRBD1. This CDR3 has 17 residues. J lost 3 bases, V lost 1 base, and 9 bases had no gene match. Germline V gene sequence: CDR1 SEHNR, CDR2 FQNEAQ (reference sequence). CDR3 sequence: CASSLVPLGQSNQPQHF. In nucleotides, the CDR3 is TGTGCCAGCAGCTTAGTCCCATTGGGACAGTCCAATCAGCCCCAGCATTTT.

The rearrangement links TRBV29-1 to TRBJ2-2; TRBD2 agrees at 10 bases. Germline CDR1 SQVTM, CDR2 ANQGSEA. The CDR3 totals 14 residues. V was pared by 4 bases and J by 4 bases, with 3 bases of the junction left unmatched. CDR3 amino acids: CSVVAGGRTGELFF. In DNA form, the CDR3 reads TGCAGCGTTGTAGCGGGGGGTCGCACCGGGGAGCTGTTTTTT.

The chain combines TRBV5-1 with TRBJ2-7; D may be TRBD1 (5 bases). The CDR3 is 12 amino acids. Germline V lookup: CDR1 SGHRS, CDR2 YFSETQ. V was pared by 4 bases and J by 6 bases, with 11 bases between. The CDR3 DNA sequence: TGCGCCAGCAGCACAGGTGAAAGCGAGCAGTACTTC. This gives the protein CASSTGESEQYF.

The chain carries TRBV7-3 and TRBJ1-1; D is unresolved. V shed 5 bases and J shed 1 base, with 8 bases lying between them. Germline loops: CDR1 SGHTA, CDR2 FQGTGA. The CDR3 length is 13 residues. The CDR3 sequence is CASSPGSNTEAFF. The CDR3 nucleotides are TGTGCCAGCAGCCCCGGTTCGAACACTGAAGCTTTCTTT.

This clone was observed a few times. The chain has TRBV28 and TRBJ1-4; the D gene is possibly TRBD1 (5 bases). The germline V gene has CDR1 MDHEN and CDR2 SYDVKM. With 5 bases removed from V and 7 bases from J, the gap between germline ends came to 23 bases. The CDR3 is 17 residues long. CDR3 protein: CASSPRLSTVWREKLFF. CDR3 DNA sequence: TGTGCCAGCAGTCCCAGACTTTCGACAGTCTGGCGTGAAAAACTGTTTTTT.

V and J are TRBV6-5 and TRBJ1-3; D uncertain. V lost 3 bases and J 0 bases, leaving 12 bases between the germline ends. CDR3 length: 16 residues. The germline V gene has CDR1 MNHEY and CDR2 SVGAGI. In nucleotides, the CDR3 is TGTGCCAGCAGTTATTCCCTGCGGGGCTCTGGAAACACCATATATTTT. This sequence encodes CASSYSLRGSGNTIYF.

The chain couples TRBV5-1 to TRBJ2-2; 8 bases match TRBD1. This CDR3 has 16 amino acids. Germline V gives CDR1 SGHRS, CDR2 YFSETQ. V lost 0 bases to trimming and J lost 6 bases; unmatched junction nucleotides: 7. The CDR3 DNA is TGCGCCAGCAGCTTGGGTGTAACAGGGGGTCCCGGGGAGCTGTTTTTT. As protein: CASSLGVTGGPGELFF.

V and J are TRBV7-3 and TRBJ2-1; a possible D gene is TRBD2 (6 bases). Germline CDR1 and CDR2: SGHTA and FQGTGA. The V end was cut by 6 bases, the J end by 7 bases, with 19 bases between. The CDR3 length is 15 residues. As DNA, the CDR3 is TGTGCCAGCAGTCCGGGGGACTGGGGGTCTAATGAGCAGTTCTTC. It codes for CASSPGDWGSNEQFF.

The sample holds one count of this clone. This chain links TRBV5-4 with TRBJ2-1, with D perhaps matching TRBD1 (6 bases). From germline, CDR1 is SGHNT and CDR2 YYREEE (reference sequence). V gave up 0 bases and J gave up 10 bases, with 23 bases separating them. This CDR3 is 17 amino acids long. The CDR3 loop is CASSLERGGFADYEQFF. CDR3 sequence (DNA): TGTGCCAGCAGCTTGGAACGAGGGGGATTCGCCGATTACGAGCAGTTCTTC.

The rearrangement uses TRBV5-6 and TRBJ2-3; TRBD2 matches at 8 bases. Germline V CDR1 and CDR2: SGHDT, YYEEEE. The CDR3 loop spans 16 amino acids. With 3 bases clipped from V and 6 bases from J, the junction kept 12 bases outside the gene matches. The CDR3 region is CASSSGWTSSWDTQYF. CDR3 sequence (DNA): TGTGCCAGCAGCTCTGGTTGGACTAGCAGTTGGGATACGCAGTATTTT.